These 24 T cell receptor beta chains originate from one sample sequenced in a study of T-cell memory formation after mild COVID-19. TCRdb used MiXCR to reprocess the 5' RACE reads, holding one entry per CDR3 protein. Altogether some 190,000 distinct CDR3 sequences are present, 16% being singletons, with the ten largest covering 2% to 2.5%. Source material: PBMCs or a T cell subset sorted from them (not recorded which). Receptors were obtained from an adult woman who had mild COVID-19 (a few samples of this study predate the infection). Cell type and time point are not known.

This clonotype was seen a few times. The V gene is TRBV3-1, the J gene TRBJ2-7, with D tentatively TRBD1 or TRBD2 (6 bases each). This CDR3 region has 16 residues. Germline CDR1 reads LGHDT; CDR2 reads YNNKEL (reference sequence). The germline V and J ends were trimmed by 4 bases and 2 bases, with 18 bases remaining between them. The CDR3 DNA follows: TGTGCCAGCAGCCTCCGCCTTGGGGGGCAACCCTACGAGCAGTACTTC. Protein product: CASSLRLGGQPYEQYF.

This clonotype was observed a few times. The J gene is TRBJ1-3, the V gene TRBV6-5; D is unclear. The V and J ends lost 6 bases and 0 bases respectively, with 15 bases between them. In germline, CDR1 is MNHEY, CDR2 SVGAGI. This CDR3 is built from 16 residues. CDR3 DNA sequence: TGTGCCAGCAGACCCCGGACCCTCAGCTCTGGAAACACCATATATTTT. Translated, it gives CASRPRTLSSGNTIYF.

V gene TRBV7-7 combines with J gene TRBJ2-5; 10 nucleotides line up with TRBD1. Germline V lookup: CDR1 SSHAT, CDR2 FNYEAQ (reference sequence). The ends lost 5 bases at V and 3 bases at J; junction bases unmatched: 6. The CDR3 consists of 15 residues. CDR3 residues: CASSRGTGAEETQYF. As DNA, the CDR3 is TGTGCCAGCAGCCGAGGGACAGGGGCAGAAGAGACCCAGTACTTC. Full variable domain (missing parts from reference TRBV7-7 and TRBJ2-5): GAGVSQSPRYKVTKRGQDVTLRCDPISSHATLYWYQQALGQGPEFLTYFNYEAQPDKSGLPSDRFSAERPEGSISTLTIQRTEQRDSAMYRCASSRGTGAEETQYFGPGTRLLVL.

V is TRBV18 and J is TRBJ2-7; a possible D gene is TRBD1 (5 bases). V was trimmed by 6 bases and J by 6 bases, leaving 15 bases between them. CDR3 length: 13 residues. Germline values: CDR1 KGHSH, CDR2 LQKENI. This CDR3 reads CASSPNTGREQYF. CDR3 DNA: TGTGCCAGCTCTCCCAATACAGGTCGCGAGCAGTACTTC. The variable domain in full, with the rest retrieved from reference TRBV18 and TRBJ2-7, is NAGVMQNPRHLVRRRGQEARLRCSPMKGHSHVYWYRQLPEEGLKFMVYLQKENIIDESGMPKERFSAEFPKEGPSILRIQQVVRGDSAAYFCASSPNTGREQYFGPGTRLTVT.

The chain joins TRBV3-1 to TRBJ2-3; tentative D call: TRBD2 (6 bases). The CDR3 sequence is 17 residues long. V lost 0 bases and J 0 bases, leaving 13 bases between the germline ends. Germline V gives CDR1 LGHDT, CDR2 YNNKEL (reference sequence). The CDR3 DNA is TGTGCCAGCAGCCAAGATGGGCTAGCGCTAAGCACAGATACGCAGTATTTT. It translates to CASSQDGLALSTDTQYF.

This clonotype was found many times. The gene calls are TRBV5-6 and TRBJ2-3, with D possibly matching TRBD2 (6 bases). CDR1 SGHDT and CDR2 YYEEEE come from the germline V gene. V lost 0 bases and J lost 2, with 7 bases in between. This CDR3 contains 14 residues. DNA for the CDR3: TGTGCCAGCAGCTTGGGACTAGACACAGATACGCAGTATTTT. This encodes CASSLGLDTDTQYF. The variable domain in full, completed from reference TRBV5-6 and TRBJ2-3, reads DAGVTQSPTHLIKTRGQQVTLRCSPKSGHDTVSWYQQALGQGPQFIFQYYEEEERQRGNFPDRFSGHQFPNYSSELNVNALLLGDSALYLCASSLGLDTDTQYFGPGTRLTVL.

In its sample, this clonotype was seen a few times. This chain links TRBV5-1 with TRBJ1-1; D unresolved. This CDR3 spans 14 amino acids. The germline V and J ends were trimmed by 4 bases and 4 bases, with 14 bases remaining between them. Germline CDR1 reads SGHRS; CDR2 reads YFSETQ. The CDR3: CASSPEVLGTEAFF. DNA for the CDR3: TGCGCCAGCAGCCCGGAGGTCCTGGGCACTGAAGCTTTCTTT.

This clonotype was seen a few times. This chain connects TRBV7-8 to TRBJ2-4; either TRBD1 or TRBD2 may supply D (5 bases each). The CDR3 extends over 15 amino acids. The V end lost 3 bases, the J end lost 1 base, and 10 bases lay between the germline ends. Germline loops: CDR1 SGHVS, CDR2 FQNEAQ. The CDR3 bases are TGTGCCAGCAGCTTGGGGGTACGGGCCAAAAACATTCAGTACTTC. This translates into CASSLGVRAKNIQYF.

Here the CDR3 reads CASGREERNEQFF. The CDR3 DNA reads as TGTGCCAGCGGGCGGGAGGAGCGGAATGAGCAGTTCTTC. This sequence joins TRBV7-9 and TRBJ2-1; 8 bases line up with TRBD2. This CDR3 has 13 residues. In germline, CDR1 is SEHNR, CDR2 FQNEAQ (reference sequence). With V trimmed by 8 bases and J by 7 bases, 7 bases remained unmatched.

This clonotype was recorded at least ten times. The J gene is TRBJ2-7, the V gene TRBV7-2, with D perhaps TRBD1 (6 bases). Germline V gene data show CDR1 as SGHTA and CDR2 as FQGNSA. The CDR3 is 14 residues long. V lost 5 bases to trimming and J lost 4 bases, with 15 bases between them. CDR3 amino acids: CASSLGTGIYEQYF. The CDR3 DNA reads TGTGCCAGCAGCCTCGGAACAGGGATATACGAGCAGTACTTC.

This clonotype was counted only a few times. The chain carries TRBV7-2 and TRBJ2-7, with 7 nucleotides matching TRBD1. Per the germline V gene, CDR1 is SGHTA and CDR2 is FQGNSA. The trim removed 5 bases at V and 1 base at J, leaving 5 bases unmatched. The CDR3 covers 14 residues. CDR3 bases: TGTGCCAGCAGCCAGTCGGGACAGTCCTACGAGCAGTACTTC. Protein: CASSQSGQSYEQYF.

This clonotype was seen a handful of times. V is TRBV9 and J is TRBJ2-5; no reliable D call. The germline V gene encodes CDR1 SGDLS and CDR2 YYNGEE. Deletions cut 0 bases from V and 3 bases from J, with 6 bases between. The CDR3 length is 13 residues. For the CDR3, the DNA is TGTGCCAGCAGCGTAGGATTGGAAGAGACCCAGTACTTC. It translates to CASSVGLEETQYF.

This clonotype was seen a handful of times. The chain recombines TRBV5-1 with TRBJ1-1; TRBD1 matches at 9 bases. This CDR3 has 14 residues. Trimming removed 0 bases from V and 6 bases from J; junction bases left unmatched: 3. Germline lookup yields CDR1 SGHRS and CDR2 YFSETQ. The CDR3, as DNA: TGCGCCAGCAGCTTGGAGGGGACAGGGTCTGAAGCTTTCTTT. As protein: CASSLEGTGSEAFF. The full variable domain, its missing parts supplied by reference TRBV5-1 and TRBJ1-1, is KAGVTQTPRYLIKTRGQQVTLSCSPISGHRSVSWYQQTPGQGLQFLFEYFSETQRNKGNFPGRFSGRQFSNSRSEMNVSTLELGDSALYLCASSLEGTGSEAFFGQGTRLTVV.

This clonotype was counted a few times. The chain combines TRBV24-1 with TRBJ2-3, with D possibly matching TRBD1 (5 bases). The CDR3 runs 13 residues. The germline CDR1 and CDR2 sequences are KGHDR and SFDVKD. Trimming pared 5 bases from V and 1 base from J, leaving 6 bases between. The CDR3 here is CATSGGRTDTQYF. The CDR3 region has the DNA TGTGCCACCAGTGGGGGCCGCACAGATACGCAGTATTTT.

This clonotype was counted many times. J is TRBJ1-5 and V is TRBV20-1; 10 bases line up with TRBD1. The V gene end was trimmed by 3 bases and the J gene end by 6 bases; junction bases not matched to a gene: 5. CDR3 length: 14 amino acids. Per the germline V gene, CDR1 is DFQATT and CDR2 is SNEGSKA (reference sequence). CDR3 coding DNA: TGCAGTGCTAGGGACAGGGGGATAGGTCAGCCCCAGCATTTT. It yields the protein CSARDRGIGQPQHF.

CDR3 coding DNA: TGTGCCAGCAGTTATCCGGAGAACACTGAAGCTTTCTTT. It yields the protein CASSYPENTEAFF. The gene calls are TRBV6-6 and TRBJ1-1; D not certain. V gave up 3 bases and J gave up 1 base, with 6 bases separating them. This CDR3 is built from 13 residues. Germline CDR1 MNHNY, CDR2 SVGAGI (reference sequence).

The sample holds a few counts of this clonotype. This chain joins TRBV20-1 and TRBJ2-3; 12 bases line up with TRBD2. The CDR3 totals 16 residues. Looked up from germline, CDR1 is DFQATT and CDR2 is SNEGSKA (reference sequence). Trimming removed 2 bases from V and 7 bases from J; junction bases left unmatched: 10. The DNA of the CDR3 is TGCAGTGCTAGACGGGGGCGGCTAGCGGGAGGGAATACGCAGTATTTT. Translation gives CSARRGRLAGGNTQYF.

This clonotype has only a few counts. The CDR3: CSVVKDSVYEQYF. The CDR3 bases are TGCAGCGTTGTAAAGGACAGCGTCTACGAGCAGTACTTC. The J gene is TRBJ2-7, the V gene TRBV29-1, with D perhaps TRBD1 (6 bases). The germline V gene has CDR1 SQVTM and CDR2 ANQGSEA. The CDR3 spans 13 residues. Trimming took 4 bases from V and 3 from J, leaving 13 bases between them.

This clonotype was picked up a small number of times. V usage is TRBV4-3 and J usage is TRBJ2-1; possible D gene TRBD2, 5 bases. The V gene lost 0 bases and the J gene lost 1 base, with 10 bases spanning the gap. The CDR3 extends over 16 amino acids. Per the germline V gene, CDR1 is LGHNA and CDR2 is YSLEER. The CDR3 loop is CASSQDGVASYNEQFF. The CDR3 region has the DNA TGCGCCAGCAGCCAAGATGGGGTAGCGTCCTACAATGAGCAGTTCTTC.

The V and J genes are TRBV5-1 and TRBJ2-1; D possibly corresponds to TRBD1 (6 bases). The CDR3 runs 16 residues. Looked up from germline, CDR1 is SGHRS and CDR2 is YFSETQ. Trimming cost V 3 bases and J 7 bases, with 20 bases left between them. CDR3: CASSSPPETGLNEQFF. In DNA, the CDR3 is TGCGCCAGCAGCTCCCCCCCGGAGACAGGACTGAATGAGCAGTTCTTC.

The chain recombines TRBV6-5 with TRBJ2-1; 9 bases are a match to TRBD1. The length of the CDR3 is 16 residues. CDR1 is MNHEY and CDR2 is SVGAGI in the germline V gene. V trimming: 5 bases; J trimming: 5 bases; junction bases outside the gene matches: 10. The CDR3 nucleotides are TGTGCCAGCAGTCAGTATGGGACAGGGTGGGACAATGAGCAGTTCTTC. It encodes CASSQYGTGWDNEQFF.

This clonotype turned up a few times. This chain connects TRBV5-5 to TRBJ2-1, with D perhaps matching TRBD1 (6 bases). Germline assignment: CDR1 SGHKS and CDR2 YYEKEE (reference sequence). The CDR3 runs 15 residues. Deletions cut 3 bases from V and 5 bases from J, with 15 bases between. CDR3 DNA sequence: TGTGCCAGCAGCTCAGGGGTAATGTTGAACAATGAGCAGTTCTTC. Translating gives CASSSGVMLNNEQFF.

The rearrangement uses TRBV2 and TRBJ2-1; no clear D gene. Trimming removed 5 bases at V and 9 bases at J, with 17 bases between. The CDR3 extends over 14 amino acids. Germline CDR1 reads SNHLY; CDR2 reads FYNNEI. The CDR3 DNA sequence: TGTGCCAGCAGTACCCCCGGGTCCATGGGTGAGCAGTTCTTC. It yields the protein CASSTPGSMGEQFF.

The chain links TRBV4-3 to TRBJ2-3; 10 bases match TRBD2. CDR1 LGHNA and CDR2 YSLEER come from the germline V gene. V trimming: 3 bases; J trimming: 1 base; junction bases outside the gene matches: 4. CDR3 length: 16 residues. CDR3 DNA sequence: TGCGCCAGCAGCCAGATACTAGCGGGACGCACAGATACGCAGTATTTT. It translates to CASSQILAGRTDTQYF.